The 32 T cell receptor beta chains below come from one sample, sequenced in a study of beta chain features in type 1 diabetes. Every bit of the isolated RNA underwent reverse transcription, so sequencing read expressed TCRB transcripts. Assay: immunoSEQ multiplex PCR; the TCRdb copy retains only in-frame clones and omits some. The sample has 300,000 to 350,000 clones, about 20% seen once. The sample was naive CD4+ T cells from blood. The source is a woman younger than 35 in good health.

This clone was observed a few times. The chain combines TRBV19 with TRBJ1-1, with 9 bases lining up with TRBD1. The CDR3 covers 16 residues. V was clipped by 8 bases and J by 2 bases; unmatched bases: 12. CDR1 is LNHDA and CDR2 is SQIVND in the germline V gene (reference sequence). The CDR3 DNA follows: TGTGCCAGTGCAGGGGACAGGGTAAAGGCAAACACTGAAGCTTTCTTT. This gives the protein CASAGDRVKANTEAFF.

CDR3 bases: TGCGCCAGCAGCTTGGAAAGGGACAGGGGGGACCAAGAGACCCAGTACTTC. Translation gives CASSLERDRGDQETQYF. This rearrangement joins TRBV5-1 to TRBJ2-5; 11 bases fit TRBD1. Germline V lookup: CDR1 SGHRS, CDR2 YFSETQ. The CDR3 consists of 17 residues. Trimming removed 0 bases from V and 0 bases from J; junction bases left unmatched: 4.

This clone turned up a few times. The rearrangement links TRBV7-9 to TRBJ2-2, with 8 bases aligning to TRBD1. The CDR3 is made up of 14 amino acids. Germline loops: CDR1 SEHNR, CDR2 FQNEAQ (reference sequence). Trimming removed 6 bases from V and 5 bases from J; junction bases left unmatched: 5. The CDR3 DNA sequence: TGTGCCAGCAGTCAGAGACAGGGGACCGGGGAGCTGTTTTTT. This encodes CASSQRQGTGELFF.

V and J are TRBV29-1 and TRBJ2-1; no clear D. The CDR3 is 17 amino acids. Trimming left V 5 bases short and J 2 bases short, with 22 bases between. Germline lookup yields CDR1 SQVTM and CDR2 ANQGSEA. CDR3 residues: CSVPAASTTNTYNEQFF. In DNA form, the CDR3 reads TGCAGCGTTCCTGCAGCATCTACTACGAACACCTACAATGAGCAGTTCTTC.

The chain uses TRBV7-2 and TRBJ2-6; a weak D match, TRBD2 (7 bases). The germline gives CDR1 SGHTA, CDR2 FQGNSA. This CDR3 has 18 residues. Trimming shortened V by 0 bases and J by 0 bases, and 12 bases separated the two germline ends. The CDR3 nucleotides are TGTGCCAGCAGCTTAGCGGGGGGGCCACTCTCTGGGGCCAACGTCCTGACTTTC. It translates to CASSLAGGPLSGANVLTF. The variable domain in full, completed from reference TRBV7-2 and TRBJ2-6, reads GAGVSQSPSNKVTEKGKDVELRCDPISGHTALYWYRQSLGQGLEFLIYFQGNSAPDKSGLPSDRFSAERTGGSVSTLTIQRTQQEDSAVYLCASSLAGGPLSGANVLTFGAGSRLTVL.

This clone turned up a few times. The V gene is TRBV27, the J gene TRBJ1-1; maybe TRBD1 (5 bases). V lost 7 bases to trimming and J lost 4 bases, with 19 bases between them. The CDR3 runs 15 residues. Per germline, CDR1 MNHEY and CDR2 SMNVEV (reference sequence). The CDR3 region has the DNA TGTGCCAGCATCCAAAGAAGGTATGGGGCCACTGAAGCTTTCTTT. Amino acids: CASIQRRYGATEAFF.

This clone has only a few counts. The rearrangement uses TRBV7-8 and TRBJ1-2; D is undetermined. In germline, CDR1 is SGHVS, CDR2 FQNEAQ. The germline V and J ends were trimmed by 0 bases and 1 base, with 3 bases remaining between them. The CDR3 runs to 13 residues. The CDR3 DNA sequence: TGTGCCAGCAGCTTAGCCCATAACTATGGCTACACCTTC. Translated: CASSLAHNYGYTF.

The chain has TRBV19 and TRBJ1-2; 8 bases match TRBD1. CDR1 is LNHDA and CDR2 is SQIVND in the germline V gene (reference sequence). V shed 3 bases and J 6 bases; nucleotides not matched to a gene: 6. The CDR3 has 14 amino acids. The CDR3 nucleotides read TGTGCCAGTAGTATGGCGACAGGGGCGAATGGCTACACCTTC. It specifies CASSMATGANGYTF. Combining the CDR3 with reference TRBV19 and TRBJ1-2 gives the whole variable domain DGGITQSPKYLFRKEGQNVTLSCEQNLNHDAMYWYRQDPGQGLRLIYYSQIVNDFQKGDIAEGYSVSREKKESFPLTVTSAQKNPTAFYLCASSMATGANGYTFGSGTRLTVV.

On this clone itself: Different DNA sequences within this sample yield the same CDR3. The chain uses TRBV4-1 and TRBJ2-5; D uncertain. This CDR3 contains 13 residues. Germline assignment: CDR1 MGHRA and CDR2 YSYEKL. Deletions cut 1 base from V and 5 bases from J, with 8 bases between. The CDR3 region has the DNA TGCGCCAGCAGCCAAGTGCTAGTGGAGACCCAGTACTTC. This encodes CASSQVLVETQYF.

This clone showed up just a few times. V usage is TRBV5-1 and J usage is TRBJ2-1; 10 nucleotides align to TRBD2. The germline V gene has CDR1 SGHRS and CDR2 YFSETQ. The CDR3 runs 18 residues. Trimming at V came to 4 bases and at J to 3 bases, leaving 13 bases not matched to a gene. The CDR3 here is CASSPLVGGLADYNEQFF. In nucleotides, the CDR3 is TGCGCCAGCAGCCCCTTGGTAGGCGGACTAGCGGACTACAATGAGCAGTTCTTC.

There are a few counts of this clone. V usage is TRBV5-6 and J usage is TRBJ1-2, with D unclear. The CDR3 has 13 amino acids. Trimming stripped 2 bases from V and 8 bases from J, with 13 bases between. Per the germline V gene, CDR1 is SGHDT and CDR2 is YYEEEE. The CDR3 region has the DNA TGTGCCAGCAGCTTTCGTCCGGCGGGGGGCTACACCTTC. Translated: CASSFRPAGGYTF.

The J gene is TRBJ2-1, the V gene TRBV9; the match to TRBD2 covers 11 bases. CDR3 length: 16 amino acids. CDR1 and CDR2 (germline): SGDLS, YYNGEE. V lost 0 bases to trimming and J lost 4 bases; unmatched junction nucleotides: 3. The CDR3 nucleotides read TGTGCCAGCAGCGTAGATCCTAGCGGGGGGTACAATGAGCAGTTCTTC. Residues: CASSVDPSGGYNEQFF.

This clone was picked up one time. The genes are TRBV7-3 and TRBJ1-1; tentative D call: TRBD1 (5 bases). V was shortened by 8 bases and J by 0 bases, with 16 bases between the two germline ends. This CDR3 has 15 amino acids. Looked up from germline, CDR1 is SGHTA and CDR2 is FQGTGA. CDR3 coding DNA: TGTGCCAGCGGGACTCTGGGCAGCATGAACACTGAAGCTTTCTTT. Its translation is CASGTLGSMNTEAFF. Complete variable domain (other parts from reference TRBV7-3 and TRBJ1-1): GAGVSQTPSNKVTEKGKYVELRCDPISGHTALYWYRQSLGQGPEFLIYFQGTGAADDSGLPNDRFFAVRPEGSVSTLKIQRTERGDSAVYLCASGTLGSMNTEAFFGQGTRLTVV.

In its sample, this clone was seen a few times. The gene calls are TRBV30 and TRBJ1-1; TRBD1 agrees at 8 bases. Germline assignment: CDR1 GTSNPN and CDR2 SVGIG (reference sequence). J lost 1 base, V lost 1 base, and 5 bases had no gene match. The CDR3 spans 15 residues. In nucleotides, the CDR3 is TGTGCCTGGAGTGATAGACAGGGGAGGAACACTGAAGCTTTCTTT. Protein product: CAWSDRQGRNTEAFF.

The V and J genes are TRBV7-3 and TRBJ2-5; 8 positions agree with TRBD2. The CDR3 runs 13 residues. Germline V gene data show CDR1 as SGHTA and CDR2 as FQGTGA. J was trimmed by 5 bases and V by 3 bases; bases with no gene match: 2. The CDR3 here is CASSFGGAETQYF. In nucleotides, the CDR3 is TGTGCCAGCAGCTTCGGGGGGGCGGAGACCCAGTACTTC. Looking up the rest from reference TRBV7-3 and TRBJ2-5 gives the full variable domain: GAGVSQTPSNKVTEKGKYVELRCDPISGHTALYWYRQSLGQGPEFLIYFQGTGAADDSGLPNDRFFAVRPEGSVSTLKIQRTERGDSAVYLCASSFGGAETQYFGPGTRLLVL.

This clone was recorded a few times. The gene calls are TRBV2 and TRBJ2-6; D gene ambiguous. V was shortened by 5 bases and J by 2 bases, with 10 bases between the two germline ends. The CDR3 covers 15 residues. CDR1 is SNHLY and CDR2 is FYNNEI in the germline V gene. The CDR3 nucleotides read TGTGCCAGCAGTCCCAGCGCGGCTGGGGCCAACGTCCTGACTTTC. Encoded protein: CASSPSAAGANVLTF.

The V gene is TRBV5-1, the J gene TRBJ2-5; TRBD2 aligns across 7 bases. The V and J ends lost 2 bases and 3 bases, in that order; junction bases with no gene match: 7. CDR1 is SGHRS and CDR2 is YFSETQ in the germline V gene. The CDR3 loop spans 15 amino acids. The CDR3: CASSLGGSGEETQYF. Written as DNA, the CDR3 is TGCGCCAGCAGCTTAGGCGGGAGCGGGGAAGAGACCCAGTACTTC.

This clone has only a few counts. This sequence joins TRBV25-1 and TRBJ2-1; the D gene is possibly TRBD1 (6 bases). CDR1 and CDR2 (germline): MGHDK, SYGVNS. Between the trimmed V and J ends, which lost 1 base and 4 bases, there was a span of 11 bases. CDR3 length: 15 residues. CDR3 residues: CASSESQGWYNEQFF. The CDR3 DNA sequence: TGTGCCAGCAGTGAATCCCAGGGGTGGTACAATGAGCAGTTCTTC. Full variable domain (rest looked up from reference TRBV25-1 and TRBJ2-1): EADIYQTPRYLVIGTGKKITLECSQTMGHDKMYWYQQDPGMELHLIHYSYGVNSTEKGDLSSESTVSRIRTEHFPLTLESARPSHTSQYLCASSESQGWYNEQFFGPGTRLTVL.

This chain joins TRBV4-2 and TRBJ2-5; a possible D gene is TRBD1 (6 bases). The CDR3 contains 14 residues. Germline V gives CDR1 LGHNA, CDR2 YNFKEQ. Trimming took off 1 base at V and 1 base at J, with 7 bases between the two ends. CDR3 nucleotide sequence: TGTGCCAGCAGCCAAGGACAGGCCCAAGAGACCCAGTACTTC. It codes for CASSQGQAQETQYF.

Only a few counts were recorded for this clone. This rearrangement joins TRBV27 to TRBJ2-3; D possibly corresponds to TRBD2 (6 bases). Germline V lookup: CDR1 MNHEY, CDR2 SMNVEV (reference sequence). Trimming took 6 bases from V and 4 from J, leaving 17 bases between them. This CDR3 has 15 residues. In nucleotides, the CDR3 is TGTGCCAGCAGCCCGGATCGGGAGAGGCCAGATACGCAGTATTTT. Encoded protein: CASSPDRERPDTQYF.

V and J are TRBV7-9 and TRBJ2-1, with 7 nucleotides matching TRBD1. Trimming cost V 4 bases and J 7 bases; bases outside gene matches: 7. The CDR3 contains 14 residues. In germline, CDR1 is SEHNR, CDR2 FQNEAQ (reference sequence). CDR3 loop: CASSSRDSYNEQFF. The CDR3 DNA sequence: TGTGCCAGCAGCTCCCGGGACAGTTATAATGAGCAGTTCTTC.

In this sample, this clone turned up a few times. The chain combines TRBV6-1 with TRBJ1-2; D unresolved. The CDR3 covers 13 residues. Germline CDR1 is MNHNS and CDR2 is SASEGT. The V end was cut by 5 bases, the J end by 8 bases, with 15 bases between. The CDR3 reads CASSMRQSEGYTF. The CDR3 nucleotides are TGTGCCAGCAGTATGCGGCAGTCTGAAGGCTACACCTTC.

As DNA, the CDR3 is TGTGCCAGCAGTTCCGCTAGGACAGGTGCTGCCGAGCAGTACTTC. Its translation: CASSSARTGAAEQYF. The rearrangement links TRBV7-2 to TRBJ2-5, with 7 positions matching TRBD1. The end of the DNA fits TRBJ2-7 better, so the J call may be wrong. CDR3 length: 15 residues. Germline CDR1 and CDR2: SGHTA and FQGNSA.

The chain joins TRBV5-1 to TRBJ2-3, with 10 positions matching TRBD2. The CDR3 loop spans 16 amino acids. CDR1 SGHRS and CDR2 YFSETQ come from the germline V gene. The V gene end was trimmed by 3 bases and the J gene end by 0 bases; junction bases not matched to a gene: 4. CDR3 in amino acids: CASSSGLASSTDTQYF. The CDR3 coding sequence is TGCGCCAGCAGCTCGGGACTAGCGTCTAGCACAGATACGCAGTATTTT.

This chain connects TRBV5-6 to TRBJ1-1; D is uncertain. This CDR3 spans 14 amino acids. Germline V gene sequence: CDR1 SGHDT, CDR2 YYEEEE. V was cut by 4 bases and J by 5 bases, with 15 bases left in between. For the CDR3, the DNA is TGTGCCAGCAGCCCGGCGGCCCGCGGGACTGAAGCTTTCTTT. Amino acid sequence: CASSPAARGTEAFF.

V and J are TRBV30 and TRBJ2-7, with TRBD2 as a possible D gene (6 bases). Trimming removed 4 bases at V and 5 bases at J, with 18 bases between. The CDR3 is 14 residues long. Germline CDR1 reads GTSNPN; CDR2 reads SVGIG (reference sequence). The CDR3 protein is CAWKDAGGTDEQYF. The CDR3 DNA follows: TGTGCCTGGAAAGATGCAGGAGGGACCGACGAGCAGTACTTC.

The gene calls are TRBV4-1 and TRBJ2-3, with D possibly matching TRBD2 (5 bases). This CDR3 region has 16 residues. V lost 2 bases, J lost 5 bases, and 17 bases lay in between. Germline V gives CDR1 MGHRA, CDR2 YSYEKL. The CDR3 loop reads CASSQPGASPVDTQYF. CDR3 bases: TGCGCCAGCAGCCAACCCGGAGCTAGCCCGGTAGATACGCAGTATTTT.

V usage is TRBV2 and J usage is TRBJ1-5; 7 nucleotides match TRBD1. CDR3 length: 14 amino acids. The V segment lost 7 bases and the J segment 2 bases; nucleotides outside the gene matches: 5. CDR1 is SNHLY and CDR2 is FYNNEI in the germline V gene. CDR3: CASTDDRGNQPQHF. The CDR3 DNA reads as TGTGCCAGCACCGACGACAGGGGCAATCAGCCCCAGCATTTT.

This chain uses TRBV29-1 with TRBJ1-2; D is ambiguous. V was trimmed by 0 bases and J by 5 bases, leaving 4 bases between them. This CDR3 has 11 residues. CDR1 and CDR2 (germline): SQVTM, ANQGSEA. The DNA for the CDR3 is TGCAGCGTTGAAGACTTTTATGGCTACACCTTC. Translating it yields CSVEDFYGYTF.

V and J are TRBV4-3 and TRBJ2-1, with 9 bases aligning to TRBD2. V shed 4 bases and J 4 bases; nucleotides not matched to a gene: 14. Per germline, CDR1 LGHNA and CDR2 YSLEER. This CDR3 comprises 18 residues. The CDR3 is CASSRGGSGGRAYNEQFF. The CDR3 coding sequence is TGCGCCAGCAGCCGGGGGGGTAGCGGGGGCCGGGCTTACAATGAGCAGTTCTTC.

The chain recombines TRBV4-1 with TRBJ2-7; 8 bases fit TRBD1. V shed 3 bases, J shed 6 bases, and the junction held 16 bases outside the gene matches. CDR1 and CDR2 (germline): MGHRA, YSYEKL. CDR3 length: 17 residues. The DNA of the CDR3 is TGCGCCAGCAGCCAGCCCTCCTCGGAGGACAGGGTCCCCGAGCAGTACTTC. Its protein is CASSQPSSEDRVPEQYF.

This clone was counted a few times. The V gene is TRBV2, the J gene TRBJ1-5, with TRBD1 as a possible D gene (5 bases). The V and J ends lost 6 bases and 3 bases respectively, with 12 bases between them. CDR1 is SNHLY, CDR2 FYNNEI, per germline. The CDR3 spans 14 residues. The CDR3: CASSQRDFNQPQHF. CDR3 coding DNA: TGTGCCAGCAGCCAGCGGGACTTCAATCAGCCCCAGCATTTT.